Presented here are 8 T cell receptor beta chains from one specimen sequenced in a study of T cells in Graves' hyperthyroidism and ophthalmopathy. RNA transcripts served as the template for amplifying TCR beta CDR3 regions. Researchers ran a first-round RT-PCR on the TCR CDR3 using the HTBI primer set. One entry per CDR3 protein, called by TCRdb with MiXCR from the multiplex PCR reads. The sample consists of over 550,000 distinct CDR3 sequences, roughly a sixth of them appearing once. What was sequenced was blood. The receptor set was obtained from a woman under 30 with Graves' hyperthyroidism.

Ten or more counts support this clonotype. The chain carries TRBV7-9 and TRBJ2-3; 7 bases are shared with TRBD1. The CDR3 totals 15 residues. The V segment lost 5 bases and the J segment 2 bases; nucleotides outside the gene matches: 7. CDR1 and CDR2 (germline): SEHNR, FQNEAQ (reference sequence). The CDR3 sequence is CASSKGDRLTDTQYF. The CDR3 nucleotides read TGTGCCAGCAGCAAGGGGGACAGACTCACAGATACGCAGTATTTT.

This clonotype was counted once. The chain recombines TRBV12-5 with TRBJ2-3; 14 bases are shared with TRBD2. The V gene end was trimmed by 6 bases and the J gene end by 7 bases; junction bases not matched to a gene: 3. The CDR3 has 14 residues. CDR1 and CDR2 from the germline V gene are LGHNT and FRNRAP. The CDR3 region is CASGTSGGANTQYF. CDR3 nucleotide sequence: TGTGCTAGTGGGACTAGCGGGGGGGCGAATACGCAGTATTTT.

The CDR3 coding sequence is TGTGCCAGTAGAACCACTAGCGGGGGGCTCTACGAGCAGTACTTC. This codes for CASRTTSGGLYEQYF. The chain combines TRBV19 with TRBJ2-7, with TRBD2 identical over 12 bases. The CDR3 loop spans 15 amino acids. V shed 6 bases, J shed 3 bases, and the junction held 6 bases outside the gene matches. Germline values: CDR1 LNHDA, CDR2 SQIVND (reference sequence).

The V call is TRBV20-1, the J call TRBJ2-4; 7 bases map to TRBD2. V was pared by 0 bases and J by 7 bases, with 9 bases of the junction left unmatched. This CDR3 region has 15 residues. The V gene's germline CDR1 is DFQATT and CDR2 SNEGSKA (reference sequence). CDR3 sequence: CSAREHSAGLNIQYF. In DNA, the CDR3 is TGCAGTGCTAGAGAACACTCAGCGGGATTGAACATTCAGTACTTC.

The rearrangement joins TRBV29-1 to TRBJ2-7; D might be TRBD1 or TRBD2, each matching 6 bases. The CDR3 sequence is 14 residues long. The V gene's germline CDR1 is SQVTM and CDR2 ANQGSEA. The V gene lost 3 bases and the J gene lost 5 bases, with 17 bases spanning the gap. The CDR3 loop reads CSVEDQGTPDEQYF. DNA for the CDR3: TGCAGCGTTGAGGATCAGGGGACTCCAGACGAGCAGTACTTC.

This clonotype was detected many times. The J gene is TRBJ1-6, the V gene TRBV20-1; no clear D. The CDR3 runs 16 residues. The germline gives CDR1 DFQATT, CDR2 SNEGSKA (reference sequence). Trimming pared 0 bases from V and 0 bases from J, leaving 9 bases between. CDR3 amino acids: CSARDRGTSYNSPLHF. Here the CDR3 DNA reads TGCAGTGCTAGAGATCGGGGAACCTCCTATAATTCACCCCTCCACTTT.

Concerning this clonotype: A read error may explain this, as a much larger clone is one base away. This chain links TRBV13 with TRBJ2-7, with 9 nucleotides matching TRBD2. This CDR3 region has 17 residues. The germline V gene encodes CDR1 PRHDT and CDR2 FYEKMQ (reference sequence). The CDR3 spells CAGSLDGASGTSYEQYF. The CDR3 DNA reads TGTGCCGGCAGCTTAGATGGGGCTAGCGGGACCTCGTACGAGCAGTACTTC.

The table lists this clonotype with many counts. V usage is TRBV5-1 and J usage is TRBJ1-1; D is unresolved. The CDR3 extends over 13 amino acids. Germline lookup yields CDR1 SGHRS and CDR2 YFSETQ. V was trimmed by 1 base and J by 7 bases, leaving 11 bases between them. The CDR3 here is CASSLSEGGEAFF. DNA for the CDR3: TGCGCCAGCAGCTTGTCAGAGGGCGGTGAAGCTTTCTTT.